What follows are 25 T cell receptor beta chains derived from one specimen sequenced in a study of blood T cell repertoires in COVID-19. Generated by immunoSEQ multiplex PCR, the TCRdb table keeps only in-frame clones and is missing some. The sample carries 490,000 or so clones, around 85% recorded once. The sequencing input was PBMCs or T cells enriched from blood (not recorded which). These receptors were obtained from a woman aged 60-75 years who had recovered from COVID-19.

The J gene is TRBJ1-4, the V gene TRBV4-1, with D tentatively TRBD1 (5 bases). Per germline, CDR1 MGHRA and CDR2 YSYEKL. V lost 0 bases, J lost 8 bases, and 13 bases lay in between. This CDR3 region has 15 residues. The DNA for the CDR3 is TGCGCCAGCAGCCAAGATCGTAGGGGTCGGGAAAAACTGTTTTTT. Amino acids: CASSQDRRGREKLFF.

The chain uses TRBV30 and TRBJ2-3; 10 bases map to TRBD1. The germline gives CDR1 GTSNPN, CDR2 SVGIG (reference sequence). This CDR3 contains 13 residues. The J segment lost 7 bases and the V segment lost 5 bases, leaving 6 bases of the junction unmatched. The CDR3 bases are TGTGCCTGGGACAGGGGGCCCTCATATACGCAGTATTTT. Protein product: CAWDRGPSYTQYF.

V and J are TRBV28 and TRBJ2-7; a possible D gene is TRBD1 (6 bases). This CDR3 comprises 15 residues. V was clipped by 6 bases and J by 2 bases, with 17 bases between them. The germline CDR1 and CDR2 sequences are MDHEN and SYDVKM. Here the CDR3 reads CASSARAGDPYEQYV. As DNA, the CDR3 is TGTGCCAGCAGCGCCAGGGCAGGGGACCCCTACGAGCAGTACGTC.

Note on this clone: Other DNA sequences in the same sample also yield this CDR3. The CDR3 DNA follows: TGTGCCAGCAGTGATCTGGGGGGGGAGACCCAGTACTTC. It encodes CASSDLGGETQYF. The chain employs TRBV2 and TRBJ2-5; 7 positions agree with TRBD2. There are 13 residues in the CDR3. V shed 3 bases and J 5 bases; nucleotides not matched to a gene: 3. From germline, CDR1 is SNHLY and CDR2 FYNNEI.

The sample holds a few counts of this clone. The rearrangement uses TRBV14 and TRBJ1-6, with a weak D call TRBD1 (5 bases). V was pared by 1 base and J by 5 bases, with 9 bases between. The CDR3 spans 15 residues. Germline V gene data show CDR1 as SGHDN and CDR2 as FVKESK. This CDR3 reads CASSQGQTNNSPLHF. The CDR3 nucleotides are TGTGCCAGCAGCCAAGGACAGACGAATAATTCACCCCTCCACTTT.

This chain joins TRBV2 and TRBJ1-6, with D possibly being TRBD1 (5 bases). Germline V CDR1 and CDR2: SNHLY, FYNNEI. The CDR3 spans 17 residues. The V end lost 4 bases, the J end lost 0 bases, and 13 bases lay between the germline ends. The CDR3 nucleotides are TGTGCCAGCAGTGGCGGGACTTCTAGCTCCTATAATTCACCCCTCCACTTT. This translates into CASSGGTSSSYNSPLHF. Full variable domain (rest looked up from reference TRBV2 and TRBJ1-6): EPEVTQTPSHQVTQMGQEVILRCVPISNHLYFYWYRQILGQKVEFLVSFYNNEISEKSEIFDDQFSVERPDGSNFTLKIRSTKLEDSAMYFCASSGGTSSSYNSPLHFGNGTRLTVT.

This rearrangement joins TRBV3-1 (or the pseudogene TRBV3-2) to TRBJ2-3; 7 bases fit TRBD1. V was pared by 0 bases and J by 5 bases, with 5 bases of the junction left unmatched. This CDR3 has 15 amino acids. CDR1 is LGHDT, CDR2 YNNKEL, per germline (reference sequence). In DNA form, the CDR3 reads TGTGCCAGCAGCCAAGAACCATCAGGGGGAGATACGCAGTATTTT. This gives the protein CASSQEPSGGDTQYF.

This chain links TRBV9 with TRBJ1-4, with TRBD1 as a possible D gene (6 bases). This CDR3 comprises 16 residues. The V and J ends lost 4 bases and 5 bases respectively, with 18 bases between them. The germline V gene has CDR1 SGDLS and CDR2 YYNGEE. The CDR3 bases are TGTGCCAGCAGCCCCCGGGGGGGGCAGATGAATGAAAAACTGTTTTTT. Residues: CASSPRGGQMNEKLFF.

The V and J genes are TRBV5-1 and TRBJ2-3, with a weak D call TRBD2 (7 bases). Trimming took 5 bases from V and 5 from J, leaving 15 bases between them. Germline CDR1 SGHRS, CDR2 YFSETQ. The CDR3 runs 14 residues. This CDR3 is CASRIGGRKDTQYF. In nucleotides, the CDR3 is TGCGCCAGCAGGATCGGGGGGCGTAAAGATACGCAGTATTTT.

The CDR3 nucleotides read TGTGCTAGTGGTTTGGTAATCGGGGACATAGGAGAAAAACTGTTTTTT. It encodes CASGLVIGDIGEKLFF. The genes are TRBV12-5 and TRBJ1-4; the D gene is possibly TRBD1 (6 bases). The CDR3 is 16 residues long. Germline lookup yields CDR1 LGHNT and CDR2 FRNRAP. V lost 0 bases, J lost 8 bases, and 16 bases lay in between.

The chain combines TRBV5-1 with TRBJ2-3; 9 positions match TRBD1. This CDR3 is built from 19 residues. In germline, CDR1 is SGHRS, CDR2 YFSETQ. V lost 1 base, J lost 1 base, and 13 bases stayed unmatched. This chain's CDR3 is CASSLYFSTGGRGTDTQYF. CDR3 nucleotide sequence: TGCGCCAGCAGCTTGTATTTCTCGACAGGGGGACGGGGCACAGATACGCAGTATTTT.

Regarding this clone: The identical CDR3 is also encoded by other nucleotide sequences in the sample. V is TRBV2 and J is TRBJ1-1; perhaps TRBD1 as D (6 bases). Trimming took off 7 bases at V and 1 base at J, with 10 bases between the two ends. The CDR3 runs 13 residues. CDR1 is SNHLY and CDR2 is FYNNEI in the germline V gene. CDR3 amino acids: CASNLQGNTEAFF. CDR3 sequence (DNA): TGTGCCAGCAATTTACAGGGGAACACTGAAGCTTTCTTT.

The sample holds a few counts of this clone. V and J are TRBV11-2 and TRBJ1-1, with 7 bases aligning to TRBD1. Losses at the gene ends were 6 bases for V and 4 bases for J; bases not matched to a gene: 8. Per germline, CDR1 SGHAT and CDR2 FQNNGV. This CDR3 region has 14 residues. The chain's CDR3 is CASRLNRGGTEAFF. The CDR3 DNA sequence: TGTGCCAGCAGACTCAACAGGGGAGGCACTGAAGCTTTCTTT.

The chain has TRBV19 and TRBJ1-1; D uncertain. CDR1 LNHDA and CDR2 SQIVND come from the germline V gene (reference sequence). Trimming pared 3 bases from V and 6 bases from J, leaving 11 bases between. The CDR3 runs 13 residues. The CDR3 spells CASSILAAAEAFF. The DNA of the CDR3 is TGTGCCAGTAGTATTCTGGCGGCCGCTGAAGCTTTCTTT.

The chain joins TRBV19 to TRBJ1-6; TRBD1 matches 9 bases. The ends lost 5 bases at V and 9 bases at J; junction bases unmatched: 5. From germline, CDR1 is LNHDA and CDR2 SQIVND (reference sequence). The CDR3 is 14 amino acids. CDR3 region: CASSPTGGSSPLHF. The CDR3 nucleotides read TGTGCCAGTAGTCCCACAGGGGGCAGTTCACCCCTCCACTTT. Supplemented by reference TRBV19 and TRBJ1-6, the full variable domain reads DGGITQSPKYLFRKEGQNVTLSCEQNLNHDAMYWYRQDPGQGLRLIYYSQIVNDFQKGDIAEGYSVSREKKESFPLTVTSAQKNPTAFYLCASSPTGGSSPLHFGNGTRLTVT.

This CDR3 reads CASSEKTGGADLTNQPQHF. The CDR3 DNA reads TGTGCCAGCAGTGAAAAGACAGGGGGCGCGGATCTCACTAATCAGCCCCAGCATTTT. This sequence joins TRBV6-1 and TRBJ1-5, with TRBD1 matching over 10 bases. Germline loops: CDR1 MNHNS, CDR2 SASEGT. The V segment lost 2 bases and the J segment 4 bases; nucleotides outside the gene matches: 14. This CDR3 spans 19 amino acids.

The V gene is TRBV5-1, the J gene TRBJ1-2, with D uncertain. The V and J ends lost 0 bases and 1 base respectively, with 10 bases between them. This CDR3 spans 15 amino acids. CDR1 SGHRS and CDR2 YFSETQ come from the germline V gene. Here the CDR3 reads CASSLDGRINYGYTF. The CDR3 DNA follows: TGCGCCAGCAGCTTGGACGGGAGGATTAACTATGGCTACACCTTC.

This chain uses TRBV7-2 with TRBJ2-2; D unresolved. This CDR3 is built from 13 residues. The V gene's germline CDR1 is SGHTA and CDR2 FQGNSA. Trimming removed 5 bases at V and 6 bases at J, with 10 bases between. CDR3 nucleotide sequence: TGTGCCAGCAGCCGAGATTTTCCCGGGGAGCTGTTTTTT. It encodes CASSRDFPGELFF.

This chain joins TRBV9 and TRBJ2-5, with 13 bases that match TRBD2. The germline CDR1 and CDR2 sequences are SGDLS and YYNGEE. V lost 3 bases, J lost 5 bases, and 10 bases stayed unmatched. The CDR3 is made up of 17 amino acids. The DNA for the CDR3 is TGTGCCAGCAGCGCCGGAGAACTAGCGGGGGGGCGGGAGACCCAGTACTTC. This translates into CASSAGELAGGRETQYF.

The chain links TRBV7-2 to TRBJ2-1; TRBD1 matches at 7 bases. Trimming took 5 bases from V and 9 from J; bases not matched to a gene: 13. CDR3 length: 15 residues. CDR1 and CDR2 from the germline V gene are SGHTA and FQGNSA. CDR3 DNA sequence: TGTGCCAGCAGCCCTAGGGGGCTTTCGGTGTCTGAGCAGTTCTTC. Its translation: CASSPRGLSVSEQFF.

V usage is TRBV7-2 and J usage is TRBJ2-3; TRBD2 aligns across 8 bases. The CDR3 consists of 14 residues. Trimming removed 4 bases from V and 1 base from J; junction bases left unmatched: 1. The germline CDR1 and CDR2 sequences are SGHTA and FQGNSA. The CDR3 DNA follows: TGTGCCAGCAGCTCCGGGGGGGGCACAGATACGCAGTATTTT. Its translation is CASSSGGGTDTQYF.

This rearrangement joins TRBV6-6 to TRBJ2-1; tentatively, D is TRBD1 (6 bases). The CDR3 length is 13 residues. Trimming cost V 6 bases and J 16 bases, with 22 bases left between them. Germline-derived CDR1 and CDR2 are MNHNY and SVGAGI (reference sequence). CDR3 nucleotides: TGTGCCAGCAGGACTGGGACACCTTCAATGATCTTCTTC. This encodes CASRTGTPSMIFF.

The chain is built from TRBV11-2 and TRBJ1-2; 9 bases are a match to TRBD1. The germline CDR1 and CDR2 sequences are SGHAT and FQNNGV. V was clipped by 5 bases and J by 0 bases; unmatched bases: 4. This CDR3 comprises 15 residues. In DNA form, the CDR3 reads TGTGCCAGCAGCCCTGGGACAGGGTCTAACTATGGCTACACCTTC. This encodes CASSPGTGSNYGYTF. The full variable domain, completed using reference TRBV11-2 and TRBJ1-2, is EAGVAQSPRYKIIEKRQSVAFWCNPISGHATLYWYQQILGQGPKLLIQFQNNGVVDDSQLPKDRFSAERLKGVDSTLKIQPAKLEDSAVYLCASSPGTGSNYGYTFGSGTRLTVV.

The chain has TRBV12-3 or TRBV12-4 and TRBJ1-2, with 8 bases aligning to TRBD1. V lost 5 bases and J lost 8; bases outside the gene matches: 7. The CDR3 is 13 amino acids. The CDR3 DNA reads TGTGCCAGCAGTGCCAGGGGGCGCGTGGGCTACACCTTC. Translating gives CASSARGRVGYTF.

This chain joins TRBV7-2 and TRBJ1-4; a weak D match, TRBD1 (6 bases). The CDR3 is made up of 16 amino acids. V was pared by 5 bases and J by 4 bases, with 17 bases between. Germline V lookup: CDR1 SGHTA, CDR2 FQGNSA. Written as DNA, the CDR3 is TGTGCCAGCAGCGGTAGGGGTCAACAGGGTAATGAAAAACTGTTTTTT. It is translated as CASSGRGQQGNEKLFF.